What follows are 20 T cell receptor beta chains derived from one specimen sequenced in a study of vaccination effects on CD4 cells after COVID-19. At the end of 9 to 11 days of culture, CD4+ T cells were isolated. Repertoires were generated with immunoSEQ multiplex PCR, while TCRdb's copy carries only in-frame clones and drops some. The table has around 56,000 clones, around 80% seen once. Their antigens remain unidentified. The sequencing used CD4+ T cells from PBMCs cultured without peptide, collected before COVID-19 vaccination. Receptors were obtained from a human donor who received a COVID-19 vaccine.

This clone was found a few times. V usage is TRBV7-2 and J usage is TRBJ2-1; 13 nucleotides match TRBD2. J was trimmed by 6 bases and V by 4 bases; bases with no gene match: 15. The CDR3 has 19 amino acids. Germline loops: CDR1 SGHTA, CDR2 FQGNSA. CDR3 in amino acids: CASSSEPGTSGVNFNEQFF. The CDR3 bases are TGTGCCAGCAGCTCCGAGCCAGGGACTAGCGGGGTCAATTTCAATGAGCAGTTCTTC. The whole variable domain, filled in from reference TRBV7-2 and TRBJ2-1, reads GAGVSQSPSNKVTEKGKDVELRCDPISGHTALYWYRQSLGQGLEFLIYFQGNSAPDKSGLPSDRFSAERTGGSVSTLTIQRTQQEDSAVYLCASSSEPGTSGVNFNEQFFGPGTRLTVL.

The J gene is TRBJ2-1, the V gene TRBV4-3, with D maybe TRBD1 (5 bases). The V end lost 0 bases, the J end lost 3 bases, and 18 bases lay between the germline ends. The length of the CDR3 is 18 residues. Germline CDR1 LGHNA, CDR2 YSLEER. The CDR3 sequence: CASSQEVGASGFYNEQFF. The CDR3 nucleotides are TGCGCCAGCAGCCAAGAGGTTGGGGCGAGTGGGTTCTACAATGAGCAGTTCTTC.

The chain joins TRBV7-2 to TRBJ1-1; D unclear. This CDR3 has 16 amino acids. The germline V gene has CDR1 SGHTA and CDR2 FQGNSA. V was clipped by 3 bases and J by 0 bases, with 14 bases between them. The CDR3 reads CASSLGVGLMNTEAFF. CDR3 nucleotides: TGTGCCAGCAGCTTGGGAGTTGGCCTCATGAACACTGAAGCTTTCTTT.

This CDR3 reads CASRGLAGNEQFF. The CDR3 region has the DNA TGTGCCAGCAGGGGACTAGCGGGCAATGAGCAGTTCTTC. The J gene is TRBJ2-1, the V gene TRBV6-5; 12 bases line up with TRBD2. The germline CDR1 and CDR2 sequences are MNHEY and SVGAGI. The CDR3 is made up of 13 amino acids. V lost 6 bases and J lost 6; bases outside the gene matches: 0.

The CDR3: CASRIKFTEAFF. CDR3 sequence (DNA): TGTGCCAGCAGGATCAAGTTCACTGAAGCTTTCTTT. The rearrangement links TRBV2 to TRBJ1-1; D is undetermined. From germline, CDR1 is SNHLY and CDR2 FYNNEI. The V gene lost 6 bases and the J gene lost 4 bases, with 9 bases spanning the gap. The CDR3 consists of 12 residues.

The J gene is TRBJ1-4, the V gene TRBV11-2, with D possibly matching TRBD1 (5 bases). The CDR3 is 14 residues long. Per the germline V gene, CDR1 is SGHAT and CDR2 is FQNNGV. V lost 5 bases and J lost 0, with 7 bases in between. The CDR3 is CASSGGATNEKLFF. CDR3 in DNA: TGTGCCAGCAGCGGGGGGGCAACTAATGAAAAACTGTTTTTT.

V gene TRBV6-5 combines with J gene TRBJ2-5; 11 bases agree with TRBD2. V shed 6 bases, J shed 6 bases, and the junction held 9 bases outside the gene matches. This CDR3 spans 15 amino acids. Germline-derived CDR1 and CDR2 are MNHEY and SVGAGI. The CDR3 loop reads CASRQLAGGPKTQYF. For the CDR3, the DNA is TGTGCCAGCAGACAATTAGCGGGGGGGCCGAAGACCCAGTACTTC.

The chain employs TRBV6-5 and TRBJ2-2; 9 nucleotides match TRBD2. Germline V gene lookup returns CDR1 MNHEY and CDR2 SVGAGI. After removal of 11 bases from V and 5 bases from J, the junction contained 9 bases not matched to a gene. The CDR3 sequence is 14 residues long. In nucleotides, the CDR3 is TGTGCCTCCAGCCGGCTAGCGGGGACCGGGGAGCTGTTTTTT. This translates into CASSRLAGTGELFF.

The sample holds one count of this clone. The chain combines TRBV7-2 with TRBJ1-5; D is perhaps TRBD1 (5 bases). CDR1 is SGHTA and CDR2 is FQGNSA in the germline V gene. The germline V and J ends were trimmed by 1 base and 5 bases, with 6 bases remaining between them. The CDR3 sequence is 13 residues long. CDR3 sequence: CASSLVGDQPQHF. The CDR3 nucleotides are TGTGCCAGCAGCTTAGTAGGGGATCAGCCCCAGCATTTT. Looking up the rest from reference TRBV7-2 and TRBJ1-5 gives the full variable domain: GAGVSQSPSNKVTEKGKDVELRCDPISGHTALYWYRQSLGQGLEFLIYFQGNSAPDKSGLPSDRFSAERTGGSVSTLTIQRTQQEDSAVYLCASSLVGDQPQHFGDGTRLSIL.

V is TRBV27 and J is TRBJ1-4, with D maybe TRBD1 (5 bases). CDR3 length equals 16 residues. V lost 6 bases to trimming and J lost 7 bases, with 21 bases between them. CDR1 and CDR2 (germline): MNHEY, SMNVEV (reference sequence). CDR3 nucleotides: TGTGCCAGCAGCCGAATAGCGGGGGAAGGCGGTGAAAAACTGTTTTTT. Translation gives CASSRIAGEGGEKLFF.

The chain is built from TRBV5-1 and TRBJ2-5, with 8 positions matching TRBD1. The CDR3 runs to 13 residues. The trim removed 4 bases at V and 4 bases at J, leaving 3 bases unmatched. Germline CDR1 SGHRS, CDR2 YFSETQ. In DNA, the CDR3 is TGCGCCAGCAGCCGGGACAGGCCAGAGACCCAGTACTTC. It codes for CASSRDRPETQYF.

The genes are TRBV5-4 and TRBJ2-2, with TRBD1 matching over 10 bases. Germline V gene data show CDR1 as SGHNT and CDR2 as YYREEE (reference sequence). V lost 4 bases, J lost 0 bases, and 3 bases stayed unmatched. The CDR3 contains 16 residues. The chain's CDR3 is CASSIGQGANTGELFF. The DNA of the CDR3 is TGTGCCAGCAGCATCGGACAGGGGGCGAACACCGGGGAGCTGTTTTTT.

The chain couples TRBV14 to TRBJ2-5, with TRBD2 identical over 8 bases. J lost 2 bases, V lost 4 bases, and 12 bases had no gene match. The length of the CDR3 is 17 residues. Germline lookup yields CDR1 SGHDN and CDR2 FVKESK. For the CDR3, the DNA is TGTGCCAGCAGCCCCTGGGGTAGCGGGGCGACGCAAGAGACCCAGTACTTC. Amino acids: CASSPWGSGATQETQYF. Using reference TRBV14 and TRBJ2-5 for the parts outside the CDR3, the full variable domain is EAGVTQFPSHSVIEKGQTVTLRCDPISGHDNLYWYRRVMGKEIKFLLHFVKESKQDESGMPNNRFLAERTGGTYSTLKVQPAELEDSGVYFCASSPWGSGATQETQYFGPGTRLLVL.

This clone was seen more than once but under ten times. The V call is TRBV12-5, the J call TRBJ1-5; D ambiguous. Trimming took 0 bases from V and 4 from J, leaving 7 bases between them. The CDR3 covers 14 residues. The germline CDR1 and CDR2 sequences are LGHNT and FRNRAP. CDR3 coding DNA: TGTGCTAGTGGTTTGGTCCCGGCGAATCAGCCCCAGCATTTT. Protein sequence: CASGLVPANQPQHF.

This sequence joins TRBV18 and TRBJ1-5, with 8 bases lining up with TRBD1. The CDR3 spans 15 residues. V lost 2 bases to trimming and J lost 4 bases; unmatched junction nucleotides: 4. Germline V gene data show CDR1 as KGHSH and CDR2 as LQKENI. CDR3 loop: CASSPRTGTNQPQHF. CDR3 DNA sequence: TGTGCCAGCTCACCAAGGACAGGGACAAATCAGCCCCAGCATTTT.

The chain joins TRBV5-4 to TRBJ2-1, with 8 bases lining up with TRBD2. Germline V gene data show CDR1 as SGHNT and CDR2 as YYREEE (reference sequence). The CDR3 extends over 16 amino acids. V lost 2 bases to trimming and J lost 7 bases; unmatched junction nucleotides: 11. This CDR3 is CASSLSQRGPGNEQFF. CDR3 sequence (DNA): TGTGCCAGCAGCTTAAGCCAGCGGGGGCCGGGGAATGAGCAGTTCTTC. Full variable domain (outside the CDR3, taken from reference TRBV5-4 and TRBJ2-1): ETGVTQSPTHLIKTRGQQVTLRCSSQSGHNTVSWYQQALGQGPQFIFQYYREEENGRGNFPPRFSGLQFPNYSSELNVNALELDDSALYLCASSLSQRGPGNEQFFGPGTRLTVL.

DNA for the CDR3: TGTGCCAGCAGTCCCGGGACAGGGTCGTCCTACGAGCAGTACGTC. Translating it yields CASSPGTGSSYEQYV. V and J are TRBV6-2 or TRBV6-3 and TRBJ2-7; 9 bases are a match to TRBD1. With 5 bases clipped from V and 1 base from J, the junction kept 6 bases outside the gene matches. Looked up from germline, CDR1 is MNHEY and CDR2 is SVGEGT. This CDR3 has 15 amino acids.

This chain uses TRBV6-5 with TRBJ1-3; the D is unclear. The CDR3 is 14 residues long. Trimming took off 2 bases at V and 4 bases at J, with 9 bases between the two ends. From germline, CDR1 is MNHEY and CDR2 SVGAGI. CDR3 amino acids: CASSYGRGGNTIYF. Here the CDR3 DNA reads TGTGCCAGCAGTTACGGGAGAGGAGGAAACACCATATATTTT.

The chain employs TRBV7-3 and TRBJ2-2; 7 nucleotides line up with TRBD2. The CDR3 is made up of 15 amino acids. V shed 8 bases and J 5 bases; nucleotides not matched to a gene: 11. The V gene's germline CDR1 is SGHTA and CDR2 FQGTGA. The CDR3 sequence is CASGAGGGRTGELFF. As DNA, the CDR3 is TGTGCCAGCGGAGCTGGCGGGGGTCGGACCGGGGAGCTGTTTTTT.

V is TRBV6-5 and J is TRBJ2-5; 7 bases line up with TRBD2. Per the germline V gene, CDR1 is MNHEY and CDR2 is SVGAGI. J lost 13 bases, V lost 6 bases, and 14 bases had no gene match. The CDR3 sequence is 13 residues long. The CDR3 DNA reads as TGTGCCAGCAGAGCCGGGACTACTCGGGGTCCGTACTTC. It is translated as CASRAGTTRGPYF.